Below, one T cell receptor (beta chain) is given with its context. Its target is not known. Method: immunoSEQ multiplex PCR; TCRdb's copy keeps in-frame clones and lacks some. The sample shows more than 90,000 clones, about two thirds of them seen only once. The sample belongs to a study of fetal regulatory T cell absence and autoimmunity. Study-level findings and limits: Broadly similar TRB gene family usage was seen in pancreas and cord blood. Pancreas TCRs were oligoclonally enriched versus cord blood, some clones over 100-fold. The oligoclonal enrichment was interpreted as supporting antigen-driven pancreatic autoimmunity before birth in IPEX syndrome.

This CDR3 has 13 amino acids. Germline CDR1 SNHLY, CDR2 FYNNEI. The junction had 2 bases not matched to a gene; V was cut back by 6 bases and J by 3 bases. This chain joins TRBV2 and TRBJ2-5, with 9 bases lining up with TRBD1. The sequence came from a male donor with IPEX syndrome. Sequenced: pancreas tissue. The CDR3, as DNA: TGTGCCAGCAGCCGGGACAGGGAAGAGACCCAGTACTTC. As protein: CASSRDREETQYF.